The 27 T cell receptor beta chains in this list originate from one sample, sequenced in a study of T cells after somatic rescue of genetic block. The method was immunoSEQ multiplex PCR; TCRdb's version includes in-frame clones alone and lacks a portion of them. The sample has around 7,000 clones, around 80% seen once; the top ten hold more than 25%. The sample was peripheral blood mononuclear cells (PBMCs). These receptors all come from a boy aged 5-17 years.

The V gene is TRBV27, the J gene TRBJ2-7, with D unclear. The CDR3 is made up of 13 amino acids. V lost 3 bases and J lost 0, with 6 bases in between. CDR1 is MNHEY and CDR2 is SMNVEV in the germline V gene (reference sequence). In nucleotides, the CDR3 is TGTGCCAGCAGTTTTCACAGCTCCTACGAGCAGTACTTC. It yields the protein CASSFHSSYEQYF.

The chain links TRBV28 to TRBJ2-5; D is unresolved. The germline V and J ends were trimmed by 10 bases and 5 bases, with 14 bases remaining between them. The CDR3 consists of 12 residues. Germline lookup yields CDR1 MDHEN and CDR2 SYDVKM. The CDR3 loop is CATVSNRETQYF. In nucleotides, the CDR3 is TGTGCCACCGTTTCGAATCGGGAGACCCAGTACTTC.

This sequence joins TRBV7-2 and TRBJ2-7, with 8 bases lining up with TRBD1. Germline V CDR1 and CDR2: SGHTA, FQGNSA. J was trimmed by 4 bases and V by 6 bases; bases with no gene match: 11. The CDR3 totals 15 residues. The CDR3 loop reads CASSSQQGEQYEQYF. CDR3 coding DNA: TGTGCCAGCAGTTCACAACAGGGGGAACAGTACGAGCAGTACTTC.

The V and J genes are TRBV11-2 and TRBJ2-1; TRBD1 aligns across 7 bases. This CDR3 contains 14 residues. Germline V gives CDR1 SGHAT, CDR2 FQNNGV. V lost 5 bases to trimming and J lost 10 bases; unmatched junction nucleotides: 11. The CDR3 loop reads CASSTPTGMREQFF. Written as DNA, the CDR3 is TGTGCCAGCAGCACACCGACAGGGATGAGGGAGCAGTTCTTC.

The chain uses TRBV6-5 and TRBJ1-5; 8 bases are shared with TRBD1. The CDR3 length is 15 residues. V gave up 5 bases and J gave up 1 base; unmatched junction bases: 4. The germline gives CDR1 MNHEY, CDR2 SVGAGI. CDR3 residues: CASSRTGPSNQPQHF. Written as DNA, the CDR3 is TGTGCCAGCAGTAGGACAGGGCCGAGCAATCAGCCCCAGCATTTT.

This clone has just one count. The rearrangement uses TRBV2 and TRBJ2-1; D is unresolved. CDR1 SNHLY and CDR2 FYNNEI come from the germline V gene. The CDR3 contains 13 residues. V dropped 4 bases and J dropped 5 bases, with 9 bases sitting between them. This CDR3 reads CASSADGNNEQFF. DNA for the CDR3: TGTGCCAGCAGTGCAGACGGAAACAATGAGCAGTTCTTC.

The DNA of the CDR3 is TGCAGCTTCCGTGGGACTAGCCCCACCGGGGAGCTGTTTTTT. This codes for CSFRGTSPTGELFF. V is TRBV29-1 and J is TRBJ2-2, with TRBD2 matching over 9 bases. Germline V gene data show CDR1 as SQVTM and CDR2 as ANQGSEA. The CDR3 sequence is 14 residues long. The J segment lost 4 bases and the V segment lost 8 bases, leaving 8 bases of the junction unmatched.

In DNA form, the CDR3 reads TGTGCCAGCAGCAAGCCGATCTCCGGGACAAGCACAGATACGCAGTATTTT. This codes for CASSKPISGTSTDTQYF. V gene TRBV7-9 combines with J gene TRBJ2-3; the D gene is possibly TRBD1 (6 bases). The V gene's germline CDR1 is SEHNR and CDR2 FQNEAQ (reference sequence). The ends were cut back, 5 bases at V and 0 bases at J, with 18 bases in the middle. The CDR3 is 17 residues long.

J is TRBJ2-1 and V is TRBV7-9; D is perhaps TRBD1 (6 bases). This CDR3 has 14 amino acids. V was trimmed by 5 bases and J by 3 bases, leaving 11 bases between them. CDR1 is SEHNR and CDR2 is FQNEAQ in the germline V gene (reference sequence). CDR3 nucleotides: TGTGCCAGCAGCCCGACGGGACACTACAATGAGCAGTTCTTC. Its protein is CASSPTGHYNEQFF.

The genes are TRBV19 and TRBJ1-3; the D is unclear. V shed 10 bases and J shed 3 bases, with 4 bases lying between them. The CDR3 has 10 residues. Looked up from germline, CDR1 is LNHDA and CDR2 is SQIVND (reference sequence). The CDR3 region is CATVGNTIYF. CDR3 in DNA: TGTGCCACCGTTGGAAACACCATATATTTT.

CDR3 nucleotides: TGTGCCAGCAGCCCGCCCGGGGACCAGTACTTC. Amino acid sequence: CASSPPGDQYF. J is TRBJ2-5 and V is TRBV7-6; TRBD2 is a possible D gene (5 bases). V was pared by 5 bases and J by 10 bases, with 11 bases between. This CDR3 region has 11 residues. In germline, CDR1 is SGHVS, CDR2 FNYEAQ.

The CDR3 DNA is TGCGCCAGCAGCCTAAATGCCGGGAGCTACGAGCAGTACTTC. As protein: CASSLNAGSYEQYF. The rearrangement uses TRBV4-1 and TRBJ2-7; D may be TRBD2 (6 bases). Trimming left V 4 bases short and J 3 bases short, with 13 bases between. The CDR3 is 14 residues long. CDR1 is MGHRA, CDR2 YSYEKL, per germline.

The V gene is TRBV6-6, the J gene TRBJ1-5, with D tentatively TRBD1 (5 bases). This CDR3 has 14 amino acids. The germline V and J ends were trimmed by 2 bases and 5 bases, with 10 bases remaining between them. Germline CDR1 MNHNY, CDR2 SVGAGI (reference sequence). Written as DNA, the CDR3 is TGTGCCAGCAGTTACGGGGGTGGGGATCAGCCCCAGCATTTT. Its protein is CASSYGGGDQPQHF.

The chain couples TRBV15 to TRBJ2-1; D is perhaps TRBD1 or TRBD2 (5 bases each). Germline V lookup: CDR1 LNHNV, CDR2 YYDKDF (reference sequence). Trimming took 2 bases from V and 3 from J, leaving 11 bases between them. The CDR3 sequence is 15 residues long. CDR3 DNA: TGTGCCACCAGCAGAAGGGGAGTTGTCTACAATGAGCAGTTCTTC. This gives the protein CATSRRGVVYNEQFF.

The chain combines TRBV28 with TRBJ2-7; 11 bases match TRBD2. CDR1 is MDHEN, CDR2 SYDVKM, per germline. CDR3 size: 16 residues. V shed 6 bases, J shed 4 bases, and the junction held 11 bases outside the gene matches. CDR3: CASRQTRLAGRYEQYF. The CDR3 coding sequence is TGTGCCAGCAGACAAACAAGACTAGCGGGAAGGTACGAGCAGTACTTC.

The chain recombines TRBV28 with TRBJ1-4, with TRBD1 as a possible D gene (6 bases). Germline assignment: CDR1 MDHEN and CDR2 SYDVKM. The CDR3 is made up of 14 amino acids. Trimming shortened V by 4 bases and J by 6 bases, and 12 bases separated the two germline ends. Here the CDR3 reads CASSSYREDEKLFF. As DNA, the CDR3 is TGTGCCAGCAGTTCCTACAGGGAGGATGAAAAACTGTTTTTT.

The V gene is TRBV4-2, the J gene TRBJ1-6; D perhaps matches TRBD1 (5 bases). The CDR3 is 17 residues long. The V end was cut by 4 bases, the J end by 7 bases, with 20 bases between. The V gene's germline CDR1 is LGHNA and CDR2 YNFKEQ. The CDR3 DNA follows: TGTGCCAGCAGCCTGGGGGAGGTACCCGGCAGAAATTCACCCCTCCACTTT. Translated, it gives CASSLGEVPGRNSPLHF.

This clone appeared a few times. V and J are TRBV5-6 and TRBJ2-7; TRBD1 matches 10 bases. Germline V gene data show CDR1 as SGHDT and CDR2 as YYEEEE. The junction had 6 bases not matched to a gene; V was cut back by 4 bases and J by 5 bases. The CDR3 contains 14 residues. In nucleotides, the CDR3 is TGTGCCAGCAGCGAGGGACAGGGGCTACACGAGCAGTACTTC. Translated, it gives CASSEGQGLHEQYF.

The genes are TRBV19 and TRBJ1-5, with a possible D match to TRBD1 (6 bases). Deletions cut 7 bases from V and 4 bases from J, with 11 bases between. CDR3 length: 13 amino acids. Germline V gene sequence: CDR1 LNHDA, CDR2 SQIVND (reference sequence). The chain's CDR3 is CASIGGRNQPQHF. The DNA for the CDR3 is TGTGCCAGTATAGGGGGGCGGAATCAGCCCCAGCATTTT.

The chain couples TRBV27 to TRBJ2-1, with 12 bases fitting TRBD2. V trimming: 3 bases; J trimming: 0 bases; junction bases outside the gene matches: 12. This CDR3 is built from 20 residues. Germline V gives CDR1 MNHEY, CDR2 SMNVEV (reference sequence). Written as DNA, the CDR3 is TGTGCCAGCAGTTTGGCTGCGGCTAGCGGGAGGGGCAGCTCCTACAATGAGCAGTTCTTC. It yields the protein CASSLAAASGRGSSYNEQFF.

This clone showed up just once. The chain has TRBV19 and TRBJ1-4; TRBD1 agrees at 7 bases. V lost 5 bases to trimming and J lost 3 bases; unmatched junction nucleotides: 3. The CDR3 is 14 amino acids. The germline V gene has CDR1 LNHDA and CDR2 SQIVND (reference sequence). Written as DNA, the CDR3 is TGTGCCAGTAGTGGACAGGCGGCTAATGAAAAACTGTTTTTT. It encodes CASSGQAANEKLFF.

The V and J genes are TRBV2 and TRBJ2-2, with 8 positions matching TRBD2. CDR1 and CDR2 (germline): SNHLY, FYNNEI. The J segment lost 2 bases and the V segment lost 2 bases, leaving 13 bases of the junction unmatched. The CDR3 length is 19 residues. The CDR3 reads CASSEPGLAGAPNTGELFF. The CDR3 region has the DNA TGTGCCAGCAGTGAACCCGGACTAGCCGGTGCCCCTAACACCGGGGAGCTGTTTTTT.

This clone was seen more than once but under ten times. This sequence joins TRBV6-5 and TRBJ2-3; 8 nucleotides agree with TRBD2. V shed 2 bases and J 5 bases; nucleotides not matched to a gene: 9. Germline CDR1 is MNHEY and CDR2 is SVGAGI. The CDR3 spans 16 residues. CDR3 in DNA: TGTGCCAGCAGTTACGCAGACGGGAGGGCAGGAGATACGCAGTATTTT. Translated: CASSYADGRAGDTQYF.

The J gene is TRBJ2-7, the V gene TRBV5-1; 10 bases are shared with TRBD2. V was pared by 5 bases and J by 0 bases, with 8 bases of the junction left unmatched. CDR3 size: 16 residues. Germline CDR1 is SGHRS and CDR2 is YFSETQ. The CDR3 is CASSFSGGSSSYEQYF. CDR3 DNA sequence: TGCGCCAGCAGTTTTAGCGGGGGGTCTAGCTCCTACGAGCAGTACTTC.

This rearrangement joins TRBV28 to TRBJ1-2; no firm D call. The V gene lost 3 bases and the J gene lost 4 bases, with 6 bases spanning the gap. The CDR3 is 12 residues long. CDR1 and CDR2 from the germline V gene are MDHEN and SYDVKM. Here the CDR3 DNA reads TGTGCCAGCAGTTTGAACAGCTATGGCTACACCTTC. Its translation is CASSLNSYGYTF.

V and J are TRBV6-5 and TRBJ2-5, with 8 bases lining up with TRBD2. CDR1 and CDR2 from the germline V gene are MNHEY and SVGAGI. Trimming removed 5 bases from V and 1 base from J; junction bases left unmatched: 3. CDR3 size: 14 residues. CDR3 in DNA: TGTGCCAGCAGTCTGGCGGGGGGCCAAGAGACCCAGTACTTC. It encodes CASSLAGGQETQYF.

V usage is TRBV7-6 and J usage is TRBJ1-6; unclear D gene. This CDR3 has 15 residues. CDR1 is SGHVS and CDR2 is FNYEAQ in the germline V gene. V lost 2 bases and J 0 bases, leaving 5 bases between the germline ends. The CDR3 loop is CASSLLPSYNSPLHF. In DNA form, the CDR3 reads TGTGCCAGCAGCTTACTTCCCTCCTATAATTCACCCCTCCACTTT.